This TCR beta chain appears in the sequencing data of a study of cytomegalovirus exposure and HLA in healthy donors. Broader study findings: Most TCR sequences showed up rarely, but some public TCRs showed up in many donors.

A note on this clone: Its antigen remains unidentified.

Clones were sequenced by immunoSEQ multiplex PCR, and TCRdb holds only the in-frame ones, with some missing. The sample records roughly 140,000 clones, about 88% being singletons. The CDR3 sequence is 13 residues long. Germline lookup yields CDR1 MNHEY and CDR2 SMNVEV (reference sequence). The V and J ends lost 4 bases and 12 bases respectively, with 16 bases between them. Sequenced input: PBMCs. The sequence derives from a woman in her late teens or twenties in good health and CMV-seropositive. The V call is TRBV27, the J call TRBJ2-1; D not resolved. The chain's CDR3 is CASSSPVALGQFF. The CDR3 DNA sequence: TGTGCCAGCAGTTCCCCAGTAGCTTTGGGGCAGTTCTTC.